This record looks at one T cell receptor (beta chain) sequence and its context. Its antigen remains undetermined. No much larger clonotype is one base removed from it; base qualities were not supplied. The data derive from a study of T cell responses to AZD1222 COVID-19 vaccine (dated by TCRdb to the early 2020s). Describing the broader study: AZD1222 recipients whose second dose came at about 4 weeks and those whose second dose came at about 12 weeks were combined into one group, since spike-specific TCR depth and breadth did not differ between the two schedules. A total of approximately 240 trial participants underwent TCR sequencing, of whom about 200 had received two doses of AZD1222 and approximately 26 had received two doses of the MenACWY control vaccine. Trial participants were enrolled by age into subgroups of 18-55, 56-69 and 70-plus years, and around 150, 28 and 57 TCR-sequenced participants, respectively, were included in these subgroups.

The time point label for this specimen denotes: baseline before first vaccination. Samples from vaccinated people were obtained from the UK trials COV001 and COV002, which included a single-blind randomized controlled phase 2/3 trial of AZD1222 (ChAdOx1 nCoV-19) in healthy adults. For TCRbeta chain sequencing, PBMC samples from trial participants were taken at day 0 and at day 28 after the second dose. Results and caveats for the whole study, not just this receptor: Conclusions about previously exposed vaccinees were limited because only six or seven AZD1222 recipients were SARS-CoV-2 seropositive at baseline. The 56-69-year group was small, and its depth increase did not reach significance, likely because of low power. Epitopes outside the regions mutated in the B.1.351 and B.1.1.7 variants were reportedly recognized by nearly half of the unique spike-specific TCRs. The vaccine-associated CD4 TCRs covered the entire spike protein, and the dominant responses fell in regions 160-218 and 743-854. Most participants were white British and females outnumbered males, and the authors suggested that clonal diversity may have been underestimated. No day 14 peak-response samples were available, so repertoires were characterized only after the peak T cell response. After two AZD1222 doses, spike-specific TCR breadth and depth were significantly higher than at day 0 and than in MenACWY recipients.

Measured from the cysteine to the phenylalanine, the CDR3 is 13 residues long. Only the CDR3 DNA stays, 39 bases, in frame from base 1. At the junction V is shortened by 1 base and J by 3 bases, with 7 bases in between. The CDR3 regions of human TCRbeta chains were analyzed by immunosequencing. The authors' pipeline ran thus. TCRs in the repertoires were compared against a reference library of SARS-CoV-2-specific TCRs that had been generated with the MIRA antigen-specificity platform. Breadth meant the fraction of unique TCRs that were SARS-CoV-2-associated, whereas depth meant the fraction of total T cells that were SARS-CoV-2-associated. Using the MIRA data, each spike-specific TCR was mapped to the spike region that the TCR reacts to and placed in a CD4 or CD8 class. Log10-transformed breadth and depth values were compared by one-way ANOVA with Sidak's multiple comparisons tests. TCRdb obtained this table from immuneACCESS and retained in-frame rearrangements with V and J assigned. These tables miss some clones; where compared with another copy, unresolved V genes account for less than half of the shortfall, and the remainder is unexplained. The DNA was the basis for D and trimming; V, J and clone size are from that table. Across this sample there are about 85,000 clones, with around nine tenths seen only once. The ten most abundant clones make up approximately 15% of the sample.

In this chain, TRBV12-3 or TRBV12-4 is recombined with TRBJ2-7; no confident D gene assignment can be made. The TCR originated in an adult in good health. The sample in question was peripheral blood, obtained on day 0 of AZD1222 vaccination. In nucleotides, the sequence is TGTGCCAGCAGTTTAGGACTTAACTACGAGCAGTACTTC. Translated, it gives CASSLGLNYEQYF.